The 13 T cell receptor beta chains below all came from one sample that was sequenced in a study of CD8+ T cells in alopecia areata. This sample's treatment: oral pan-JAK inhibitor, 5-10 mg twice daily. As the sequencing template, cDNA was produced by extracting RNA and reverse transcribing it. Using immunoSEQ multiplex PCR, the repertoire was profiled, and TCRdb retains in-frame clones only, with some absent. In the table there are around 200,000 clones, about 55% of which are singletons. Material: CD8+ T cells sorted from blood, obtained at week 24, from a patient treated with tofacitinib. The source of these receptors is a human donor with alopecia areata.

This clone came up a few times. The chain is built from TRBV29-1 and TRBJ2-5; 9 bases map to TRBD1. This CDR3 comprises 14 residues. The junction had 13 bases not matched to a gene; V was cut back by 4 bases and J by 10 bases. The germline CDR1 and CDR2 sequences are SQVTM and ANQGSEA. CDR3 sequence reads: CSVGGTGPTRDQYF. The CDR3 DNA reads TGCAGCGTTGGTGGGACAGGGCCCACTAGGGACCAGTACTTC.

The V call is TRBV7-2, the J call TRBJ2-1; D not resolved. Germline CDR1 reads SGHTA; CDR2 reads FQGNSA. V was trimmed by 1 base and J by 9 bases, leaving 7 bases between them. The CDR3 has 12 amino acids. The CDR3: CASSLGFGEQFF. The CDR3 DNA sequence: TGTGCCAGCAGCTTAGGATTCGGTGAGCAGTTCTTC.

A few counts support this clone. This chain links TRBV29-1 with TRBJ2-7; 8 bases match TRBD1. The CDR3 is made up of 12 amino acids. V lost 4 bases and J lost 2; bases outside the gene matches: 1. Germline assignment: CDR1 SQVTM and CDR2 ANQGSEA. The CDR3 sequence is CSVADRAYEQYF. CDR3 coding DNA: TGCAGCGTTGCGGACAGGGCCTACGAGCAGTACTTC.

The chain uses TRBV11-2 and TRBJ1-5; D is undetermined. The CDR3 is 13 residues long. Looked up from germline, CDR1 is SGHAT and CDR2 is FQNNGV. V shed 3 bases and J shed 0 bases, with 3 bases lying between them. CDR3 bases: TGTGCCAGCAGCTTTGATAGCAATCAGCCCCAGCATTTT. Amino acids: CASSFDSNQPQHF. Full variable domain (outside the CDR3, taken from reference TRBV11-2 and TRBJ1-5): EAGVAQSPRYKIIEKRQSVAFWCNPISGHATLYWYQQILGQGPKLLIQFQNNGVVDDSQLPKDRFSAERLKGVDSTLKIQPAKLEDSAVYLCASSFDSNQPQHFGDGTRLSIL.

CDR3 coding DNA: TGTGCCACCCGGACAGACAGTTTTCCAGATACGCAGTATTTT. Protein product: CATRTDSFPDTQYF. V is TRBV10-3 and J is TRBJ2-3; perhaps TRBD1 as D (6 bases). This CDR3 is 14 amino acids long. V was shortened by 10 bases and J by 4 bases, with 18 bases between the two germline ends. Germline V gene lookup returns CDR1 ENHRY and CDR2 SYGVKD.

The rearrangement joins TRBV7-6 to TRBJ2-2; D gene unclear. Germline CDR1 SGHVS, CDR2 FNYEAQ. The CDR3 runs to 16 residues. V shed 5 bases and J shed 3 bases, with 16 bases lying between them. This CDR3 reads CASSHRSKRDTGELFF. Here the CDR3 DNA reads TGTGCCAGCAGCCACCGGAGCAAAAGGGACACCGGGGAGCTGTTTTTT.

The table lists this clone with a count of one. This sequence joins TRBV11-2 and TRBJ2-1; 7 bases fit TRBD1. Looked up from germline, CDR1 is SGHAT and CDR2 is FQNNGV. V lost 5 bases to trimming and J lost 7 bases; unmatched junction nucleotides: 8. The CDR3 runs to 14 residues. The CDR3 bases are TGTGCCAGCAGCGCCCCCGGGACAGTGAATGAGCAGTTCTTC. Translated, it gives CASSAPGTVNEQFF.

There are a few counts of this clone. The DNA for the CDR3 is TGTGCCAGCAGAGACGGGGGGTTGAACACTGAAGCTTTCTTT. Protein: CASRDGGLNTEAFF. The chain recombines TRBV6-6 with TRBJ1-1; tentative D call: TRBD1 (5 bases). The length of the CDR3 is 14 residues. Germline CDR1 is MNHNY and CDR2 is SVGAGI (reference sequence). Deletions cut 6 bases from V and 0 bases from J, with 11 bases between.

The rearrangement joins TRBV7-2 to TRBJ2-7; no firm D call. The CDR3 sequence is 13 residues long. Germline values: CDR1 SGHTA, CDR2 FQGNSA. V gave up 5 bases and J gave up 3 bases, with 11 bases separating them. In DNA form, the CDR3 reads TGTGCCAGCAGCCCCGTCGTTAACTACGAGCAGTACTTC. It encodes CASSPVVNYEQYF.

The chain employs TRBV11-2 and TRBJ2-7; possibly TRBD1 or TRBD2 for D (6 bases each). The CDR3 length is 13 residues. In germline, CDR1 is SGHAT, CDR2 FQNNGV. V was trimmed by 5 bases and J by 7 bases, leaving 15 bases between them. The CDR3 DNA is TGTGCCAGCAGCCAGGGGCATCGGGGGGAGCAGTACTTC. Its protein product is CASSQGHRGEQYF.

The rearrangement links TRBV19 to TRBJ1-1, with TRBD1 matching over 8 bases. The CDR3 is 13 amino acids. CDR1 is LNHDA, CDR2 SQIVND, per germline (reference sequence). V was clipped by 2 bases and J by 11 bases; unmatched bases: 7. CDR3 protein: CASSISGGAGAFF. The CDR3 nucleotides are TGTGCCAGTAGTATATCAGGGGGCGCCGGGGCTTTCTTT.

V gene TRBV27 combines with J gene TRBJ2-3; D gene ambiguous. Germline CDR1 and CDR2: MNHEY and SMNVEV (reference sequence). The V end lost 5 bases, the J end lost 0 bases, and 9 bases lay between the germline ends. The CDR3 loop spans 14 amino acids. The CDR3 loop reads CASSPESSTDTQYF. CDR3 sequence (DNA): TGTGCCAGCAGTCCGGAATCTAGCACAGATACGCAGTATTTT.

The chain uses TRBV30 and TRBJ2-2; D is uncertain. This CDR3 is built from 14 residues. Germline values: CDR1 GTSNPN, CDR2 SVGIG (reference sequence). V lost 0 bases and J lost 1, with 6 bases in between. CDR3 DNA: TGTGCCTGGAGTGTCTGGGGGAACACCGGGGAGCTGTTTTTT. It encodes CAWSVWGNTGELFF.